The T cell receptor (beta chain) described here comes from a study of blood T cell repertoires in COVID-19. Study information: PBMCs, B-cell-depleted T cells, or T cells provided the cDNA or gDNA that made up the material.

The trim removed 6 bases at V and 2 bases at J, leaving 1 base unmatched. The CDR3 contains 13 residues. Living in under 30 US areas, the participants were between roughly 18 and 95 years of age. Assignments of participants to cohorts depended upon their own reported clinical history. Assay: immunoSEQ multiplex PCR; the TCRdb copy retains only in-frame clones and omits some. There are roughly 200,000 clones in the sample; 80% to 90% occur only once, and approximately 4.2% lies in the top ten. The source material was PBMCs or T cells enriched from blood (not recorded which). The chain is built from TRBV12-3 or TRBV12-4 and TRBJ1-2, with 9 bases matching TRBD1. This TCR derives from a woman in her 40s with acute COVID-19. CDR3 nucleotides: TGTGCCAGCAGGGACAGGGGAAACTATGGCTACACCTTC. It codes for CASRDRGNYGYTF.